These T cell receptor beta chains were read from a single sample in a study of blood T cells in healthy people across ages. MiXCR, applied by TCRdb to the 5' RACE reads, yields one record per CDR3 protein. The sample carries 750,000 or so distinct CDR3 sequences, roughly 25% recorded once. The sample also formed part of further work on T cells of mothers and their children.

Sequencing was performed on blood. These receptors were obtained from a boy younger than 18 in good health. Each CDR3 is given with its conserved first and last residue. A D gene is named only where the DNA matches it firmly. Clone size appears in some rows only: once, few, many, or a class for an expanded clone.

D gene	V gene	J gene	clone size	CDR3 protein	CDR3 DNA
-	TRBV9	TRBJ2-7	few	CASSVDPASYEQYF	TGTGCCAGCAGCGTAGACCCAGCGTCCTACGAGCAGTACTTC
-	TRBV4-3	TRBJ1-4	-	CASSQAPGATNEKLFF	TGCGCCAGCAGCCAAGCGCCTGGGGCTACTAATGAAAAACTGTTTTTT
-	TRBV7-2	TRBJ1-4	-	CASSSRGQAWEKLFF	TGTGCCAGCAGCTCCCGGGGGCAGGCGTGGGAAAAACTGTTTTTT
-	TRBV29-1	TRBJ1-1	-	CSVEAHTEAFF	TGCAGCGTTGAAGCCCACACTGAAGCTTTCTTT
-	TRBV29-1	TRBJ2-1	-	CSDVFPGNEQFF	TGCAGCGATGTATTTCCGGGGAATGAGCAGTTCTTC
-	TRBV14	TRBJ2-5	few	CASSLPIGEQYF	TGTGCCAGCAGCCTTCCAATTGGAGAGCAGTACTTC
TRBD1	TRBV7-2	TRBJ2-2	few	CASRPPGQPILFF	TGTGCCAGCAGGCCCCCGGGACAGCCGATTTTGTTTTTT
-	TRBV20-1	TRBJ1-5	-	CSARLGNGNQPQHF	TGCAGTGCTAGGTTGGGGAATGGAAATCAGCCCCAGCATTTT
TRBD2	TRBV29-1	TRBJ2-3	-	CSGAGGSRDTQYF	TGCAGCGGAGCGGGAGGATCGAGAGATACGCAGTATTTT
-	TRBV4-1	TRBJ2-1	many	CASSQEVYNEQFF	TGTGCCAGCAGCCAAGAGGTGTACAATGAGCAGTTCTTC
TRBD1	TRBV7-2	TRBJ1-4	-	CASSSRGTGSLATNEKLFF	TGTGCCAGCAGCTCTAGAGGGACAGGCAGTCTTGCAACTAATGAAAAACTGTTTTTT
-	TRBV27	TRBJ2-5	-	CASSSRDFEF	TGTGCCAGCAGTTCCCGGGACTTCGAATTC
-	TRBV6-5	TRBJ2-1	-	CASSLGNYNEQFF	TGTGCCAGCAGCCTGGGGAACTACAATGAGCAGTTCTTC
TRBD2	TRBV7-2	TRBJ2-5	few	CASSLIKREAQYF	TGTGCCAGCAGCTTAATCAAGCGGGAGGCCCAGTACTTC
TRBD1	TRBV23-1	TRBJ2-7	-	CASFPFLDREYEQYF	TGCGCCAGCTTCCCGTTTCTGGACAGGGAGTACGAGCAGTACTTC
-	TRBV5-1	TRBJ2-7	-	CASSRGQGLTYEQYF	TGCGCCAGCAGCCGGGGGCAGGGACTCACCTACGAGCAGTACTTC
-	TRBV5-1	TRBJ1-2	few	CASSLTETYGYTF	TGCGCCAGCAGCCTGACAGAGACCTATGGCTACACCTTC
-	TRBV25-1	TRBJ2-7	few	CASGQGGGFSEQYF	TGTGCCAGTGGCCAGGGAGGCGGGTTTAGCGAGCAGTACTTC
-	TRBV5-1	TRBJ2-7	-	CASSLGQTIPYEQYF	TGCGCCAGCAGCTTGGGGCAGACCATACCCTACGAGCAGTACTTC
-	TRBV29-1	TRBJ2-3	-	CSVALPDTQYF	TGCAGCGTGGCACTCCCCGATACGCAGTATTTT
TRBD1	TRBV6-5	TRBJ1-4	-	CASSYTLPQGWGTMELFF	TGTGCCAGCAGTTACACCCTCCCACAGGGGTGGGGCACAATGGAACTGTTTTTT
-	TRBV3-1	TRBJ2-7	few	CASSQGIEQYF	TGTGCCAGCAGTCAAGGGATCGAGCAGTACTTC
TRBD1	TRBV18	TRBJ2-1	-	CASSKGQGLGEQFF	TGTGCCAGCTCAAAAGGACAGGGTTTGGGTGAGCAGTTCTTC
TRBD2	TRBV7-2	TRBJ2-3	few	CASSYLLAGGPDTQYF	TGTGCCAGCAGTTACTTACTAGCGGGAGGCCCAGATACGCAGTATTTT
-	TRBV2	TRBJ2-3	once	CASRDLRGGVTDTQYF	TGTGCCAGCAGGGATCTGAGGGGCGGGGTAACAGATACGCAGTATTTT
TRBD2	TRBV7-9	TRBJ2-1	-	CASSLGSGSEQFF	TGTGCCAGCAGCTTAGGAAGCGGGAGCGAGCAGTTCTTC
TRBD2	TRBV7-9	TRBJ2-3	few	CASSFHSGRADTQYF	TGTGCCAGCAGCTTCCATAGCGGGAGAGCAGATACGCAGTATTTT
-	TRBV6-5	TRBJ2-3	-	CASGVPTDTQYF	TGTGCCAGCGGGGTCCCCACAGATACGCAGTATTTT
TRBD1	TRBV5-1	TRBJ1-3	few	CASSLEDRAGSGNTIYF	TGCGCCAGCAGCTTGGAGGACAGGGCCGGCTCTGGAAACACCATATATTTT
TRBD1	TRBV5-5	TRBJ1-1	-	CASSWGLGQYTEAFF	TGTGCCAGCAGCTGGGGGCTGGGACAGTACACTGAAGCTTTCTTT
-	TRBV20-1	TRBJ2-3	-	CSARPTTDTQYF	TGCAGTGCGAGACCTACAACAGATACGCAGTACTTT
-	TRBV14	TRBJ2-1	-	CASSQVYSTQSYNEQFF	TGTGCCAGCAGCCAAGTCTACTCAACTCAATCCTACAATGAGCAGTTCTTC
-	TRBV7-9	TRBJ1-1	-	CASRTRENTEAFF	TGTGCCAGCAGAACGAGGGAGAACACTGAAGCTTTCTTT
TRBD2	TRBV5-1	TRBJ2-5	-	CASSLRAGDMGETQYF	TGCGCCAGCAGCTTGAGGGCGGGAGATATGGGAGAGACCCAGTACTTC
TRBD1	TRBV15	TRBJ1-4	few	CATSPGQAKEKLFF	TGTGCCACCAGTCCGGGACAGGCCAAAGAAAAACTGTTTTTT
TRBD1	TRBV10-3	TRBJ2-7	-	CATSGTGKSNSYEQYF	TGTGCCACCTCCGGGACAGGGAAATCCAACTCCTACGAGCAGTACTTC
-	TRBV21-1	TRBJ2-7	-	CASSKVGDHPYEQYF	TGTGCCAGCAGCAAAGTAGGGGACCATCCCTACGAGCAGTACTTC
-	TRBV10-3	TRBJ2-7	once	CAISVSLGGRDNEQYF	TGTGCCATCAGCGTCTCGCTGGGAGGCCGGGACAACGAGCAGTACTTC
-	TRBV5-1	TRBJ1-1	-	CASSFTTGITEAFF	TGCGCCAGCAGCTTTACAACAGGGATCACTGAAGCTTTCTTT
-	TRBV4-3	TRBJ1-1	-	CASSQEQQYTEAFF	TGCGCCAGCAGCCAAGAACAACAGTACACTGAAGCTTTCTTT